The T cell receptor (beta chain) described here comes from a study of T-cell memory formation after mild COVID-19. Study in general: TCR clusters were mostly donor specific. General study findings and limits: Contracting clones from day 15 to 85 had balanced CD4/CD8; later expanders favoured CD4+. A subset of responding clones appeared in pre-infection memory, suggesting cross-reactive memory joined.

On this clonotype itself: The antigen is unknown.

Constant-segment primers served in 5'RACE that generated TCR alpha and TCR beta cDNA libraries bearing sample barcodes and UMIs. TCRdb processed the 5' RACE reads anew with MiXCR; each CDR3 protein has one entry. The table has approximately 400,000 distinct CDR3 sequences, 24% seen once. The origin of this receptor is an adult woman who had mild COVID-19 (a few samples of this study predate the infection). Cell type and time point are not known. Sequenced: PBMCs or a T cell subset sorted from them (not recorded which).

CDR3 sequence (DNA): TGCAGCGTTGAGGGGGGACAGGGGGGAGATACGCAGTATTTT. It specifies CSVEGGQGGDTQYF. The rearrangement uses TRBV29-1 and TRBJ2-3; TRBD1 matches 11 bases. V lost 3 bases to trimming and J lost 5 bases; unmatched junction nucleotides: 4. The CDR3 spans 14 residues. CDR1 is SQVTM, CDR2 ANQGSEA, per germline.